The rows below give T cell receptor beta chains drawn from one sample of a study of Tregs in tolerant kidney transplant recipients. Assay: immunoSEQ multiplex PCR; the TCRdb copy retains only in-frame clones and omits some. The sample gives 110,000 or so clones, around 94% of which show up once; roughly 0.61% is in the top ten. Sequencing input: CD4+ T cells from blood. These receptors originate from a human donor in good health. The CDR3 runs from the conserved cysteine through the conserved F or W. D genes are given only for firm matches. Clone sizes are given selectively: once, few, many, or a class where the clone is expanded.

V	size	J	D	DNA	CDR3
TRBV19	-	TRBJ1-1	-	TGTGCCAGTACTTTCCCCGGGTCTCCCCAAGGAACTTTCTTT	CASTFPGSPQGTFF
TRBV29-1	-	TRBJ2-3	-	TGCAGCGTCAGGGTGGGTTACTCCACAGATACGCAGTATTTT	CSVRVGYSTDTQYF
TRBV7-3	-	TRBJ1-6	-	TGTGCCAGCAGCCCGACAGTTAATTCACCCCTCCACTTT	CASSPTVNSPLHF
TRBV21-1	-	TRBJ1-2	-	TGTGCCAGCAGCAAAGCGGGGGGGGCGCGGGATGGCTACACCTTC	CASSKAGGARDGYTF
TRBV4-1	-	TRBJ2-1	-	TGCGCCAGCAGCCAAGATCTTGCGGGGGCCCACTACAATGAGCAGTTCTTC	CASSQDLAGAHYNEQFF
TRBV9	-	TRBJ2-7	-	TGTGCCAGCAGCGTAGGGGGACACCCCTCCTACGAGCAGTACTTC	CASSVGGHPSYEQYF
TRBV5-1	-	TRBJ2-5	TRBD2	TGCGCCAGCAGCTTGGTAGCGGGAGGGCAAGAGACCCAGTACTTC	CASSLVAGGQETQYF
TRBV12-5	-	TRBJ2-1	-	TGTGCTAGTGGTTTGGTATCGGGGCCGCACAATGAGCAGTTCTTC	CASGLVSGPHNEQFF
TRBV6-1	-	TRBJ1-4	-	TGTGCCAGCAGTGAAGCCGTGAGCCGGACAATGTTTTTT	CASSEAVSRTMFF
TRBV5-4	-	TRBJ1-2	TRBD1	TGTGCCAGCAGGGAGGGGGCGAATCTTAGTGGCTACACCTTC	CASREGANLSGYTF
TRBV5-5	-	TRBJ1-1	TRBD1	TGTGCCAGCAGCTTGACGGGACAGATGAACACTGAAGCTTTCTTT	CASSLTGQMNTEAFF
TRBV19	-	TRBJ2-5	-	TGTGCCAGTAGTAATGGTCGGGAGGGGGCAAGAGAGACCCAGTACTTC	CASSNGREGARETQYF
TRBV9	once	TRBJ1-6	TRBD1	TGTGCCAGCAGCGCGGGGACAGGTTCCTATAATTCACCCCTCCACTTT	CASSAGTGSYNSPLHF
TRBV29-1	once	TRBJ2-1	TRBD2	TGCAGCGTTGAAAAGAACAGCGGGGGTATAGGTGAGCAGTTCTTC	CSVEKNSGGIGEQFF
TRBV27	few	TRBJ2-3	-	TGTGCCAGCAGTCAATTTGGCACAGATACGCAGTATTTT	CASSQFGTDTQYF
TRBV7-2	-	TRBJ2-5	-	TGTGCCAGCAGCTTTAGCGGACTCACCCAAGAGACCCAGTACTTC	CASSFSGLTQETQYF
TRBV18	few	TRBJ1-5	-	TGTGCCAGCTCACCACAGGGTAGGCAGCCCCAGCATTTT	CASSPQGRQPQHF
TRBV2	-	TRBJ1-4	-	TGTGCCAGCAGGCCGAGTAGAACTAATGAAAAACTGTTTTTT	CASRPSRTNEKLFF
TRBV5-1	-	TRBJ2-1	-	TGCGCCAGCAGCTTGGCCTCGAGCTCCTACAATGAGCAGTTCTTC	CASSLASSSYNEQFF
TRBV25-1	-	TRBJ2-1	-	TGTGCCAGCAGTGGTGGGTTATCTTACAATGAGCAGTTCTTC	CASSGGLSYNEQFF
TRBV7-9	-	TRBJ1-1	TRBD1	TGTGCCAGCAGCCATGTACAGGGGCTCTTGAACACTGAAGCTTTCTTT	CASSHVQGLLNTEAFF
TRBV19	-	TRBJ2-5	-	TGTGCCAGTAGTGCAGGACTGTTACAAGAGACCCAGTACTTC	CASSAGLLQETQYF
TRBV19	-	TRBJ2-1	TRBD2	TGTGCCAGTAGTATGGTGCAGGGAGGGTACAATGAGCAGTTCTTC	CASSMVQGGYNEQFF
TRBV7-8	-	TRBJ2-3	-	TGTGCCAGCAGCGGGGATCGCCAACGGGGGCCTCAAGATACGCAGTATTTT	CASSGDRQRGPQDTQYF
TRBV5-1	once	TRBJ2-3	TRBD1	TGCGCCAGCAGCTGGGGCGCAGGGGGCTTGAGTGGCACAGATACGCAGTATTTT	CASSWGAGGLSGTDTQYF
TRBV2	-	TRBJ1-4	-	TGTGCCAGCAGTGAAGGGGGCAGCGCTTGGGGAAAACTGTTTTTT	CASSEGGSAWGKLFF
TRBV19	-	TRBJ2-1	-	TGTGCCAGTAGTGACCGGGACAACCTACCATACAATGAGCAGTTCTTC	CASSDRDNLPYNEQFF
TRBV30	-	TRBJ1-2	TRBD1	TGTGCCTGGAGTGTCCTGGGGGGGACAGGGAGAGGCTACACCTTC	CAWSVLGGTGRGYTF
TRBV5-5	-	TRBJ2-3	TRBD1	TGTGCCAGCAGCCCACAGACAGGGGGAATAACAGATACGCAGTATTTT	CASSPQTGGITDTQYF
TRBV6-5	once	TRBJ1-4	-	TGTGCCAGCAGCCCAGCAGGGCTTACTAATGAAAAACTGTTTTTT	CASSPAGLTNEKLFF